The 11 T cell receptor beta chains below all came from one sample that was sequenced in a study of T cell responses to AZD1222 COVID-19 vaccine. Using immunoSEQ multiplex PCR, the repertoire was profiled, and TCRdb retains in-frame clones only, with some absent. The sample shows about 86,000 clones, about 92% of them seen only once. The sequenced sample was peripheral blood, obtained on day 0 of AZD1222 vaccination. These TCRs come from an adult in good health.

This clone was detected only once. The rearrangement uses TRBV5-1 and TRBJ2-7, with D maybe TRBD2 (5 bases). The CDR3 totals 13 residues. V lost 2 bases, J lost 7 bases, and 13 bases lay in between. Germline values: CDR1 SGHRS, CDR2 YFSETQ. The chain's CDR3 is CASSFDYRGEQYF. In nucleotides, the CDR3 is TGCGCCAGCAGCTTCGACTACCGAGGGGAGCAGTACTTC.

V gene TRBV5-4 combines with J gene TRBJ1-3; D is ambiguous. The CDR3 is 15 residues long. Germline V gives CDR1 SGHNT, CDR2 YYREEE (reference sequence). Trimming removed 3 bases from V and 2 bases from J, with 12 bases in between. The CDR3 DNA sequence: TGTGCCAGCAGCTCGGGAAGCCTGGCTGGAAACACCATATATTTT. It translates to CASSSGSLAGNTIYF.

This chain joins TRBV4-2 and TRBJ1-2, with TRBD1 identical over 8 bases. The J segment lost 6 bases and the V segment lost 0 bases, leaving 6 bases of the junction unmatched. Germline lookup yields CDR1 LGHNA and CDR2 YNFKEQ. This CDR3 has 15 amino acids. The CDR3 spells CASSQDRAGGDGYTF. The CDR3 DNA sequence: TGTGCCAGCAGCCAAGATAGGGCAGGGGGCGATGGCTACACCTTC.

This chain uses TRBV4-2 with TRBJ2-3; 8 nucleotides align to TRBD2. The CDR3 totals 17 residues. V was clipped by 1 base and J by 3 bases; unmatched bases: 9. From germline, CDR1 is LGHNA and CDR2 YNFKEQ. CDR3 loop: CASSQVPAGGQTDTQYF. CDR3 in DNA: TGTGCCAGCAGCCAAGTACCCGCGGGGGGCCAAACAGATACGCAGTATTTT.

The gene calls are TRBV18 and TRBJ1-1; tentative D call: TRBD1 (6 bases). The CDR3 has 15 amino acids. V shed 4 bases and J shed 1 base, with 13 bases lying between them. Germline V gives CDR1 KGHSH, CDR2 LQKENI. CDR3 sequence reads: CASSRADSANTEAFF. Here the CDR3 DNA reads TGTGCCAGCTCACGCGCGGACAGTGCGAACACTGAAGCTTTCTTT.

The CDR3 region is CASSLTAGGNQPQHF. CDR3 nucleotides: TGTGCCAGCAGCTTAACGGCGGGGGGGAATCAGCCCCAGCATTTT. The rearrangement uses TRBV7-8 and TRBJ1-5, with D perhaps TRBD1 (5 bases). V lost 2 bases and J lost 4, with 12 bases in between. The CDR3 sequence is 15 residues long. The germline CDR1 and CDR2 sequences are SGHVS and FQNEAQ.

This chain links TRBV11-2 with TRBJ2-3, with D tentatively TRBD2 (6 bases). Trimming removed 2 bases from V and 0 bases from J, with 12 bases in between. This CDR3 contains 16 residues. Germline loops: CDR1 SGHAT, CDR2 FQNNGV. CDR3 sequence (DNA): TGTGCCAGCAGCTTAACCTCTGGGGGGAGCACAGATACGCAGTATTTT. Its protein product is CASSLTSGGSTDTQYF.

V and J are TRBV19 and TRBJ1-1, with unresolved D. The CDR3 totals 14 residues. Germline V gene sequence: CDR1 LNHDA, CDR2 SQIVND (reference sequence). Trimming took 4 bases from V and 4 from J, leaving 13 bases between them. CDR3 region: CASSRLGMGTEAFF. Here the CDR3 DNA reads TGTGCCAGTAGTAGGTTGGGAATGGGCACTGAAGCTTTCTTT.

This clone was recorded a few times. The rearrangement joins TRBV7-9 to TRBJ2-5; 10 nucleotides agree with TRBD1. V shed 5 bases and J 4 bases; nucleotides not matched to a gene: 4. CDR1 and CDR2 from the germline V gene are SEHNR and FQNEAQ (reference sequence). The length of the CDR3 is 14 residues. The CDR3: CASSPGQGPETQYF. DNA of the CDR3: TGTGCCAGCAGCCCGGGACAGGGGCCAGAGACCCAGTACTTC.

This clone was counted once. The chain has TRBV7-8 and TRBJ2-5; tentative D call: TRBD2 (6 bases). The CDR3 runs 14 residues. Germline CDR1 is SGHVS and CDR2 is FQNEAQ. The V gene lost 4 bases and the J gene lost 1 base, with 10 bases spanning the gap. DNA of the CDR3: TGTGCCAGCAGCTCGGGCGGGGCCCAAGAGACCCAGTACTTC. Residues: CASSSGGAQETQYF.

This clone was detected once. This sequence joins TRBV5-8 and TRBJ2-7; the D gene could be TRBD1 or TRBD2 (5 bases each). Germline V CDR1 and CDR2: SGHTS, YDEGEE. The V end lost 4 bases, the J end lost 2 bases, and 13 bases lay between the germline ends. The CDR3 covers 14 residues. The CDR3 nucleotides are TGTGCCAGCAGCCCAGACGGGACCCCCTACGAGCAGTACTTC. Translation: CASSPDGTPYEQYF.